A single sample is the source of the 31 T cell receptor beta chains below, sequenced in a study of regulatory T cells in long-lasting Graves disease. Time point meaning: newly diagnosed GD, antithyroid drugs for less than 3 months. Preparation of the TCR library used RNA extracted from PBMCs. Assembly of TCR beta libraries relied on iRepertoire HTBI primers together with Arm-PCR of CDR3 regions. TCRdb re-called the multiplex PCR reads through MiXCR, storing one row per CDR3 protein. Among some 600,000 distinct CDR3 sequences listed, about 16% were seen once. These records were also assigned to another study, of T cells in Graves' hyperthyroidism and ophthalmopathy.

The specimen was peripheral blood mononuclear cells (PBMCs), collected at new diagnosis, from a patient treated with antithyroid drugs. These receptors originate from a man younger than 30 with Graves disease.

This clonotype showed up many times. This CDR3 reads CASSQDYVGSPLHF. The CDR3 DNA reads as TGTGCCAGCAGCCAAGATTATGTCGGATCACCCCTCCACTTT. The chain carries TRBV3-1 and TRBJ1-6, with D uncertain. The CDR3 contains 14 residues. Trimming removed 0 bases at V and 10 bases at J, with 10 bases between. From germline, CDR1 is LGHDT and CDR2 YNNKEL (reference sequence).

This clonotype appeared many times. V is TRBV3-1 and J is TRBJ1-1, with D unresolved. The germline V and J ends were trimmed by 3 bases and 12 bases, with 14 bases remaining between them. The germline V gene has CDR1 LGHDT and CDR2 YNNKEL (reference sequence). This CDR3 has 12 residues. Written as DNA, the CDR3 is TGTGCCAGCAGCCAGGCGGACTATATTACTTTCTTT. Its protein product is CASSQADYITFF.

The rearrangement links TRBV9 to TRBJ2-2; no clear D gene. Trimming removed 0 bases from V and 4 bases from J, with 10 bases in between. The CDR3 loop spans 15 amino acids. The germline CDR1 and CDR2 sequences are SGDLS and YYNGEE. Written as DNA, the CDR3 is TGTGCCAGCAGCGTAGGCGGCCCAAGCACCGGGGAGCTGTTTTTT. It encodes CASSVGGPSTGELFF.

V usage is TRBV7-6 and J usage is TRBJ1-3; unclear D gene. V lost 3 bases, J lost 8 bases, and 14 bases lay in between. The CDR3 is made up of 14 amino acids. Looked up from germline, CDR1 is SGHVS and CDR2 is FNYEAQ. The CDR3 nucleotides read TGTGCCAGCAGCTTGGGAGGAAGGAGGGACACCATATATTTT. It encodes CASSLGGRRDTIYF. Full variable domain (missing parts from reference TRBV7-6 and TRBJ1-3): GAGVSQSPRYKVTKRGQDVALRCDPISGHVSLYWYRQALGQGPEFLTYFNYEAQQDKSGLPNDRFSAERPEGSISTLTIQRTEQRDSAMYRCASSLGGRRDTIYFGEGSWLTVV.

The chain uses TRBV5-1 and TRBJ1-6, with 7 bases fitting TRBD1. The CDR3 covers 13 residues. From germline, CDR1 is SGHRS and CDR2 YFSETQ. Germline trimming cut 5 bases from V and 8 bases from J; bases unmatched to any gene: 4. CDR3 sequence (DNA): TGCGCCAGCAGATCGGACAGGCATTCACCCCTCCACTTT. It codes for CASRSDRHSPLHF.

This clonotype was recorded at least ten times. The V gene is TRBV27, the J gene TRBJ1-6; 12 bases are shared with TRBD1. CDR3 length: 20 amino acids. The ends lost 6 bases at V and 7 bases at J; junction bases unmatched: 19. In germline, CDR1 is MNHEY, CDR2 SMNVEV (reference sequence). The CDR3 DNA is TGTGCCAGCAGCCGACGGTCAGCCGGGACAGGGGGCGCCGGGAATTCACCCCTCCACTTT. Protein sequence: CASSRRSAGTGGAGNSPLHF.

V and J are TRBV2 and TRBJ1-4, with D tentatively TRBD1 (6 bases). V lost 7 bases to trimming and J lost 4 bases, with 13 bases between them. This CDR3 spans 14 amino acids. Germline lookup yields CDR1 SNHLY and CDR2 FYNNEI. The chain's CDR3 is CASTPKGHNEKLFF. The CDR3 DNA reads TGTGCCAGCACCCCCAAGGGACATAATGAAAAACTGTTTTTT.

The rearrangement uses TRBV4-1 and TRBJ2-7; TRBD1 or TRBD2 may be the D gene (5 bases each). The CDR3 loop spans 15 amino acids. The ends were cut back, 0 bases at V and 3 bases at J, with 12 bases in the middle. Germline CDR1 and CDR2: MGHRA and YSYEKL. The CDR3 coding sequence is TGCGCCAGCAGCCAAGAATCGGGACGGATCTACGAGCAGTACTTC. Translated, it gives CASSQESGRIYEQYF.

J is TRBJ1-1 and V is TRBV28; D unresolved. Trimming stripped 5 bases from V and 3 bases from J, with 10 bases between. The CDR3 has 13 residues. Germline loops: CDR1 MDHEN, CDR2 SYDVKM. The DNA for the CDR3 is TGTGCCAGCAGTGCCCCCGGGTACACTGAAGCTTTCTTT. Translated, it gives CASSAPGYTEAFF.

This clonotype has a handful of counts. This may be a read error, as it is one base from a much larger clone. The J gene is TRBJ2-5, the V gene TRBV10-2; 9 bases fit TRBD1. This CDR3 spans 15 amino acids. Germline CDR1 and CDR2: WSHSY and SAAADI. Losses at the gene ends were 2 bases for V and 7 bases for J; bases not matched to a gene: 8. The CDR3, as DNA: TGCGCCAGCAGTGAGACAACAGGGGGCCGGGGGACCCAGTACTTC. It yields the protein CASSETTGGRGTQYF.

For this clonotype: Given a much more abundant clone one base away, this may be a read error. A read error is likely, as this CDR3 ends without the conserved phenylalanine or tryptophan. The chain links TRBV20-1 to TRBJ2-1; 7 bases match TRBD1. The germline gives CDR1 DFQATT, CDR2 SNEGSKA (reference sequence). The CDR3 consists of 14 residues. With 6 bases clipped from V and 6 bases from J, the junction kept 11 bases outside the gene matches. CDR3: CSALDRAWINEQFL. CDR3 sequence (DNA): TGCAGTGCATTAGACAGGGCCTGGATCAATGAGCAGTTCCTC.

CDR3 region: CSASSIGITDTQYF. The CDR3 DNA sequence: TGCAGTGCTAGTTCCATAGGGATCACAGATACGCAGTATTTT. The V and J genes are TRBV20-1 and TRBJ2-3; D ambiguous. This CDR3 region has 14 residues. Germline values: CDR1 DFQATT, CDR2 SNEGSKA (reference sequence). V lost 3 bases and J lost 2, with 12 bases in between.

Remarks on this clonotype: The junction differs from germline at one of its ends, possibly a read error. The gene calls are TRBV12-5 and TRBJ2-5; D may be TRBD1 or TRBD2 (5 bases each). This CDR3 spans 13 amino acids. Germline lookup yields CDR1 LGHNT and CDR2 FRNRAP. This CDR3 reads CASGFEGQGTQYF. The CDR3 DNA is TGTGCTAGTGGTTTTGAGGGGCAAGGGACCCAGTACTTC.

This clonotype was counted between two and nine times. The rearrangement uses TRBV4-1 and TRBJ2-7, with D unclear. Per germline, CDR1 MGHRA and CDR2 YSYEKL. Between the trimmed V and J ends, which lost 1 base and 6 bases, there was a span of 13 bases. CDR3 size: 14 residues. The DNA for the CDR3 is TGCGCCAGCAGCCAAGTCGGGCAGCGACCCGAGCAGTACTTC. It is translated as CASSQVGQRPEQYF.

This clonotype came up many times. The V call is TRBV20-1, the J call TRBJ2-1; 10 positions agree with TRBD2. V gave up 3 bases and J gave up 0 bases; unmatched junction bases: 5. This CDR3 is built from 16 residues. Germline V gene lookup returns CDR1 DFQATT and CDR2 SNEGSKA (reference sequence). For the CDR3, the DNA is TGCAGTGCTAGGCCTCTAGCGGGAGTCTCCTACAATGAGCAGTTCTTC. Protein sequence: CSARPLAGVSYNEQFF.

This clonotype was counted at least ten times. The chain is built from TRBV20-1 and TRBJ2-5; D is ambiguous. Trimming stripped 5 bases from V and 5 bases from J, with 21 bases between. This CDR3 contains 15 residues. CDR1 is DFQATT and CDR2 is SNEGSKA in the germline V gene (reference sequence). CDR3 residues: CSAPHSGLLRETQYF. The CDR3 DNA sequence: TGCAGTGCTCCCCATTCCGGCCTCCTCAGGGAGACCCAGTACTTC.

CDR3 DNA sequence: TGTGCCAGCAGTGGAAGGGGACTAGCGGGGACAGATACGCAGTATTTT. This translates into CASSGRGLAGTDTQYF. The V gene is TRBV5-4, the J gene TRBJ2-3, with 13 bases fitting TRBD2. This CDR3 has 16 amino acids. Germline V gene sequence: CDR1 SGHNT, CDR2 YYREEE (reference sequence). The V and J ends lost 5 bases and 3 bases, in that order; junction bases with no gene match: 6.

This clonotype showed up many times. V and J are TRBV15 and TRBJ2-1; 12 bases agree with TRBD2. V shed 1 base and J 1 base; nucleotides not matched to a gene: 5. Germline CDR1 reads LNHNV; CDR2 reads YYDKDF (reference sequence). The CDR3 is made up of 18 amino acids. The CDR3 here is CATSRGGGLAGSYNEQFF. CDR3 coding DNA: TGTGCCACCAGCAGAGGAGGAGGACTAGCGGGATCCTACAATGAGCAGTTCTTC.

The chain employs TRBV7-6 and TRBJ1-6; D unresolved. The CDR3 spans 15 residues. In germline, CDR1 is SGHVS, CDR2 FNYEAQ. V lost 1 base and J 8 bases, leaving 12 bases between the germline ends. CDR3 sequence reads: CASSLDAGTDSPLHF. The CDR3, as DNA: TGTGCCAGCAGCTTAGATGCGGGAACTGATTCACCCCTCCACTTT.

The chain is built from TRBV6-5 and TRBJ2-7; 7 bases match TRBD1. Looked up from germline, CDR1 is MNHEY and CDR2 is SVGAGI. There are 14 residues in the CDR3. Germline trimming cut 2 bases from V and 5 bases from J; bases unmatched to any gene: 6. As DNA, the CDR3 is TGTGCCAGCAGTTACGAGGGGGCGCTCAACGAGCAGTACTTC. The encoded protein is CASSYEGALNEQYF.

Many counts were recorded for this clonotype. The chain links TRBV28 to TRBJ2-1; 9 bases are shared with TRBD1. The junction had 8 bases not matched to a gene; V was cut back by 7 bases and J by 4 bases. CDR1 is MDHEN and CDR2 is SYDVKM in the germline V gene. This CDR3 is built from 15 residues. The CDR3 loop reads CASTPDRGDYNEQFF. The CDR3 nucleotides are TGTGCCAGCACCCCCGACAGGGGGGATTACAATGAGCAGTTCTTC.

The sample holds a few counts of this clonotype. The chain is built from TRBV5-1 and TRBJ1-1; D gene unclear. CDR1 and CDR2 (germline): SGHRS, YFSETQ. CDR3 length equals 13 residues. V was trimmed by 4 bases and J by 5 bases, leaving 12 bases between them. CDR3 sequence (DNA): TGCGCCAGCAGCACCGGCCCGAGAACTGAAGCTTTCTTT. It yields the protein CASSTGPRTEAFF.

This sequence joins TRBV30 and TRBJ1-6, with no clear D. CDR1 is GTSNPN and CDR2 is SVGIG in the germline V gene (reference sequence). The CDR3 length is 15 residues. V lost 0 bases, J lost 3 bases, and 9 bases lay in between. The CDR3 region has the DNA TGTGCCTGGAGTGTAGCGGGATACTATAATTCACCCCTCCACTTT. As protein: CAWSVAGYYNSPLHF.

The table lists this clonotype with a count of one. This chain links TRBV3-1 with TRBJ2-1; D uncertain. This CDR3 spans 12 amino acids. V was pared by 1 base and J by 10 bases, with 8 bases between. In germline, CDR1 is LGHDT, CDR2 YNNKEL (reference sequence). Here the CDR3 DNA reads TGTGCCAGCAGCCAAGGGTTTGTAGAGCAGTTCTTC. Translated: CASSQGFVEQFF.

This clonotype was counted between two and nine times. V and J are TRBV10-3 and TRBJ2-3; TRBD1 matches 8 bases. Germline V gene sequence: CDR1 ENHRY, CDR2 SYGVKD. The trim removed 5 bases at V and 0 bases at J, leaving 7 bases unmatched. The CDR3 contains 16 residues. CDR3: CAISPSDRASTDTQYF. The DNA of the CDR3 is TGTGCCATCAGTCCGTCGGACAGGGCTAGCACAGATACGCAGTATTTT.

This rearrangement joins TRBV7-9 to TRBJ2-7, with TRBD1 matching over 8 bases. This CDR3 contains 17 residues. The ends lost 2 bases at V and 0 bases at J; junction bases unmatched: 9. The germline gives CDR1 SEHNR, CDR2 FQNEAQ (reference sequence). The CDR3 DNA is TGTGCCAGCAGCTTACAGGACAGGGCCTCGAGCTCCTACGAGCAGTACTTC. Its translation is CASSLQDRASSSYEQYF.

The sample holds many counts of this clonotype. The rearrangement joins TRBV19 to TRBJ1-5, with D unresolved. Looked up from germline, CDR1 is LNHDA and CDR2 is SQIVND (reference sequence). This CDR3 region has 13 residues. Trimming stripped 3 bases from V and 4 bases from J, with 7 bases between. The CDR3 DNA reads TGTGCCAGTAGTATGGAAGGAAATCAGCCCCAGCATTTT. Translation gives CASSMEGNQPQHF.

The chain joins TRBV30 to TRBJ1-6, with a possible D match to TRBD1 (5 bases). The V gene lost 4 bases and the J gene lost 10 bases, with 11 bases spanning the gap. This CDR3 is built from 12 residues. Looked up from germline, CDR1 is GTSNPN and CDR2 is SVGIG (reference sequence). CDR3 loop: CAWTTGGSPLHF. CDR3 sequence (DNA): TGTGCCTGGACCACCGGGGGGTCACCCCTCCACTTT.

This sequence joins TRBV7-9 and TRBJ2-1; TRBD1 is a possible D gene (5 bases). Germline V lookup: CDR1 SEHNR, CDR2 FQNEAQ (reference sequence). V lost 8 bases and J 1 base, leaving 9 bases between the germline ends. This CDR3 is built from 13 residues. The CDR3 nucleotides are TGTGCCAGCGGGGCAGTATCCTACAATGAGCAGTTCTTC. This translates into CASGAVSYNEQFF.

This clonotype has a count of ten or more. The V gene is TRBV5-1, the J gene TRBJ2-3; D is perhaps TRBD1 (6 bases). The CDR3 runs to 15 residues. V lost 3 bases to trimming and J lost 0 bases, with 11 bases between them. Germline V gene data show CDR1 as SGHRS and CDR2 as YFSETQ. CDR3 sequence (DNA): TGCGCCAGCAGCTGGGGGCGTCCCAGCACAGATACGCAGTATTTT. Translation: CASSWGRPSTDTQYF.

The chain recombines TRBV7-3 with TRBJ2-1; D not resolved. The CDR3 sequence is 16 residues long. CDR1 is SGHTA, CDR2 FQGTGA, per germline. Trimming removed 2 bases from V and 0 bases from J, with 11 bases in between. The CDR3: CASSLGMGISYNEQFF. Written as DNA, the CDR3 is TGTGCCAGCAGCTTAGGGATGGGCATCTCCTACAATGAGCAGTTCTTC.